These 5 T cell receptor beta chains were all obtained from the same sample, sequenced in a study of T cell responses to AZD1222 COVID-19 vaccine. The repertoire was sequenced with immunoSEQ multiplex PCR; TCRdb's copy has only in-frame clones and lacks some. The table shows around 140,000 clones, with over 90% occurring only once. Sequenced here: peripheral blood, sampled on day 0 of AZD1222 vaccination. The receptor source for this set is an adult in good health.

The chain joins TRBV19 to TRBJ2-1; 14 positions agree with TRBD2. V dropped 6 bases and J dropped 10; count of bases not matched to a gene: 8. CDR1 is LNHDA and CDR2 is SQIVND in the germline V gene (reference sequence). This CDR3 is built from 15 residues. The CDR3 loop reads CASSRLAGGPGEQFF. The CDR3 nucleotides read TGTGCCAGTAGCCGACTAGCGGGAGGGCCTGGGGAGCAGTTCTTC.

The chain combines TRBV11-1 with TRBJ1-2, with D possibly matching TRBD1 (6 bases). Per germline, CDR1 SGHAT and CDR2 FQDESV (reference sequence). CDR3 length: 13 residues. V was clipped by 5 bases and J by 2 bases, with 9 bases between them. CDR3: CASSVTGNYGYTF. The CDR3 nucleotides read TGTGCCAGCAGCGTAACAGGGAACTATGGCTACACCTTC. Variable domain in full (rest from reference TRBV11-1 and TRBJ1-2): EAEVAQSPRYKITEKSQAVAFWCDPISGHATLYWYRQILGQGPELLVQFQDESVVDDSQLPKDRFSAERLKGVDSTLKIQPAELGDSAMYLCASSVTGNYGYTFGSGTRLTVV.

The rearrangement uses TRBV19 and TRBJ1-1, with D possibly being TRBD1 (6 bases). The V gene's germline CDR1 is LNHDA and CDR2 SQIVND (reference sequence). The CDR3 sequence is 12 residues long. Between the trimmed V and J ends, which lost 7 bases and 7 bases, there was a span of 13 bases. CDR3 loop: CASTLKGGEAFF. CDR3 nucleotides: TGTGCCAGTACTCTAAAGGGGGGTGAAGCTTTCTTT.

This sequence joins TRBV2 and TRBJ2-2, with a weak D call TRBD2 (7 bases). The CDR3 contains 15 residues. Germline V gene data show CDR1 as SNHLY and CDR2 as FYNNEI. V was shortened by 2 bases and J by 7 bases, with 14 bases between the two germline ends. CDR3 amino acids: CASSERGAKGGELFF. The CDR3, as DNA: TGTGCCAGCAGTGAACGGGGGGCTAAAGGCGGGGAGCTGTTTTTT.

The chain combines TRBV5-1 with TRBJ2-1; 7 bases fit TRBD1. This CDR3 is 17 amino acids long. Germline values: CDR1 SGHRS, CDR2 YFSETQ. Trimming took 4 bases from V and 0 from J; bases not matched to a gene: 10. The CDR3 loop reads CASSLTGERSSYNEQFF. The CDR3 DNA reads as TGCGCCAGCAGCCTAACAGGGGAGCGTAGCTCCTACAATGAGCAGTTCTTC.